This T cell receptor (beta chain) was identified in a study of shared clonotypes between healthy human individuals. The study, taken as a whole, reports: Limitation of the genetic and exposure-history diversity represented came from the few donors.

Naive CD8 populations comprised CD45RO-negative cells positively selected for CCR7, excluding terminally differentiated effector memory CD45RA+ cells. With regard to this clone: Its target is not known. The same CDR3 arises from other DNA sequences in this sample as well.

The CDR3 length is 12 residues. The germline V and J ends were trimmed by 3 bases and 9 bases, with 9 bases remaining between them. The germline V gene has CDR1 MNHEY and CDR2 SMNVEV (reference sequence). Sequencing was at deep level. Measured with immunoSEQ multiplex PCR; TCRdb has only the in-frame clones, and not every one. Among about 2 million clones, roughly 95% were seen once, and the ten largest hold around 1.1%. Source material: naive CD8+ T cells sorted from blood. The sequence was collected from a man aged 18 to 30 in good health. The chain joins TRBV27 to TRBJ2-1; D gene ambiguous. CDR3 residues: CASSLPRSEQFF. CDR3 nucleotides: TGTGCCAGCAGTTTGCCCCGGAGTGAGCAGTTCTTC.